This section outlines one TCR beta chain sequence together with its context. Its antigen is undetermined. Eight separate reactions per sample yielded the cDNA. From its re-call of the 5' RACE reads, TCRdb lists each CDR3 protein once, without DNA. Its table lists over 90,000 distinct CDR3 sequences. This CDR3 has 14 residues. Germline CDR1 is MNHEY and CDR2 is SVGAGI. This specimen comes from a study of monozygotic twins with inflammatory bowel disease. The study's findings and limits: IBD patients share fewer clonotypes with other people than healthy twins do, especially with disease activity. Those with IBD had lower TCRbeta diversity (inverse Simpson) than their healthy co-twins did.

Unfractionated whole blood yielded total RNA, and T cells were not sorted. Sequencing was done on a sample of blood. This chain links TRBV6-5 with TRBJ2-3; TCRdb indicates TRBD1, and absent DNA this call remains unverified. This receptor was identified in a human donor with ulcerative colitis or Crohn's disease, or a healthy co-twin of an affected twin (not recorded which). Here the CDR3 reads CASSYSRDTQRQYF.